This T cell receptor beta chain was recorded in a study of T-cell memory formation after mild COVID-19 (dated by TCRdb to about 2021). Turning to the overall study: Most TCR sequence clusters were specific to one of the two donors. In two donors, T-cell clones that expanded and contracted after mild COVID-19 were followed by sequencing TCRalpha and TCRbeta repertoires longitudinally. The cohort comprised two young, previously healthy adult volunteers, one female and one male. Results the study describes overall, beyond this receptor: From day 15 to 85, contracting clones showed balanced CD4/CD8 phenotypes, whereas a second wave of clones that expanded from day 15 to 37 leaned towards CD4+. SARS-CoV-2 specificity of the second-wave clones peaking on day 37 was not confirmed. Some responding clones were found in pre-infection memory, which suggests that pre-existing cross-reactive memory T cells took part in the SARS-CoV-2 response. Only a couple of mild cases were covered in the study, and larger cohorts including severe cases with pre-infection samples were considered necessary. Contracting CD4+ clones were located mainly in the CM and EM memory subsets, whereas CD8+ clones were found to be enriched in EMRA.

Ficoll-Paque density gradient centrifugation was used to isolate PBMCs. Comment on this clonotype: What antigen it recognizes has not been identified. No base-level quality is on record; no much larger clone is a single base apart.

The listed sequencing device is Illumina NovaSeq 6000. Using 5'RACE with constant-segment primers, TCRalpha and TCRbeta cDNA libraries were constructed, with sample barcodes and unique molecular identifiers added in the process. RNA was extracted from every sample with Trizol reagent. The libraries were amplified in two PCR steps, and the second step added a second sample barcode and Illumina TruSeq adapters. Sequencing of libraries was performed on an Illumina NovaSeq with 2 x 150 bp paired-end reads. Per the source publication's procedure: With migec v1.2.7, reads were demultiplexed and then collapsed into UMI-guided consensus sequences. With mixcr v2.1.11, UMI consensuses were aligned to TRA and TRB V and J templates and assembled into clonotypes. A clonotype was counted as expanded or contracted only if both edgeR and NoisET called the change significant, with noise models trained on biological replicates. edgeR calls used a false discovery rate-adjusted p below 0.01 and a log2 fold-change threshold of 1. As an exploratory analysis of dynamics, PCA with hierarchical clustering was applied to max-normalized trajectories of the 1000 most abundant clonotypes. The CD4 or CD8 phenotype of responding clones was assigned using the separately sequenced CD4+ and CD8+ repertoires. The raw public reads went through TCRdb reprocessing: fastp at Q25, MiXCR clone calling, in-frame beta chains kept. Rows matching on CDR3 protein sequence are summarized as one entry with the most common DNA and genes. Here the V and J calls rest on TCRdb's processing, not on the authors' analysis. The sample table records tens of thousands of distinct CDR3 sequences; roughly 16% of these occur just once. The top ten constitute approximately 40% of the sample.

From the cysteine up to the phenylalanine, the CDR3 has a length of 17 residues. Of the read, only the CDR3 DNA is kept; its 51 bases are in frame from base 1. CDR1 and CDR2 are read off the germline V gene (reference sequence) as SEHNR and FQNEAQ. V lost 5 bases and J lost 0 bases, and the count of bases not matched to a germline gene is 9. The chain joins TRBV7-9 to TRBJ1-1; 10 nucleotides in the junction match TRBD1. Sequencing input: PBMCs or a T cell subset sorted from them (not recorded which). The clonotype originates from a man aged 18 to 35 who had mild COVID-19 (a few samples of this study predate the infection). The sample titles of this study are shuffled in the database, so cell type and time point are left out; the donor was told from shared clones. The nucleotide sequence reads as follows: TGTGCCAGCAGCACCCGGGACAGGGGCTTTATGAACACTGAAGCTTTCTTT. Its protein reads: CASSTRDRGFMNTEAFF.